This TCR beta chain originates from a study of cytomegalovirus exposure and HLA in healthy donors (TCRdb year 2017). Some background on the complete study: According to an earlier analysis of a few hundred of the donors, about 179 million T cells yielded roughly 100 million unique TCR beta sequences and 250 to 350 Gb of sequence data. Approximately 300 gigabases of sequencing data and 91 million or so unique TCR sequences made up an early release that covered over 550 HLA-typed donors. The T cell repertoires of 666 subjects were profiled by immunosequencing and related to cytomegalovirus serostatus. Typing coverage differed by locus: A, B, C, DRB1 and DQB1 were typed in about 620-640 donors, DQA1 in 522, DPA1 in roughly 590, and DPB1 in about 450. Besides the first cohort of approximately 670 subjects, a separate validation cohort made up of roughly 120 different subjects was used. Among approximately 370 genotyped donors of the cohort, an average of approximately 240,000 unique TCR beta nucleotide sequences was sequenced per donor, of which about 18% were non-productive. The study aimed to test whether cataloging public T cell receptors could reveal signatures of past pathogen exposure. Four to six DR-DQ haplotypes were handled as single units for association and clustering because linkage in the cohort was strong. An earlier analysis of around 540 of the donors applied high-throughput TCR beta sequencing to assess whether each TCR beta V gene segment acted as functional or pseudogenic. The later analysis used no new phenotypic data to find candidate immune exposures, relying instead on TCR beta sequences and their occurrence across donors. All discovery cohort repertoires had been generated using a single sequencing platform. A later genetic analysis took genome-wide SNP genotypes for 398 of the 666 donors and used that subset as a discovery cohort. Donor age, sex, ethnicity and CMV serostatus were compiled alongside the repertoire data. To study patterns of TCR occurrence, a later analysis re-analyzed previously published TCR beta repertoires from 500 to 850 donors and added high-resolution HLA genotyping. Both class I and class II loci were covered by HLA typing, at four-digit resolution. To predict cytomegalovirus infection status, the study combined high-throughput TCR immunosequencing, statistical association of individual TCRs with disease status, and machine learning. Of the 398 genotyped donors, 65% to 90% fell in the genetic ancestry cluster associated with self-reported Caucasian donors.

Here is what the overall study found, with its caveats: In this cohort, only TCR beta chains were sequenced, and detectable features were limited by the absence of alpha or paired-chain data. Sequencing depth was assumed to be roughly uniform across donors in the presence/absence analyses, though that assumption may not hold. The study listed approximately 150 TCR beta chains as associated with cytomegalovirus. For the cohort, immune exposure information was limited to CMV serostatus. Some IMGT-functional V segments, including TRBV6-2 and TRBV6-3, could not be distinguished by the 87-base-pair reads and were therefore excluded. A further reported finding was that TCR beta sequences accurately predicted the HLA-A and HLA-B alleles for most subjects in the first cohort. An earlier analysis of some 590 of the donors showed that most TCR beta V segments appeared in productive rearrangements either about 87% or about 30% of the time, which broadly matched IMGT annotations. According to a later analysis, parvovirus B19, influenza, CMV and Epstein-Barr virus appeared linked to several top co-occurrence clusters. While some public TCRs were present in many individuals, most TCR sequences turned up only very rarely across donors. A few of the identified cytomegalovirus-associated TCR beta chains were confirmed in vitro to be specific for cytomegalovirus antigens. The classifier was reported to diagnose cytomegalovirus status with high specificity and sensitivity in both the original cohort and the validation cohort. The earlier analysis of about 600 of the donors excluded some 15 rarely observed V segments, including chromosome 9 orphons, because counts were too low. Most CMV-associated TCR beta chains appeared to be HLA-restricted in a later analysis, and the HLA associations seemed to be driven largely by CMV exposure. A group of highly shared sequence variants was considered likely to be a technical artifact of the sequencing pipeline. In a later analysis, 15,000 to 20,000 TCR beta sequences were associated with specific HLA alleles at a false discovery rate of 0.05. In a later genetic analysis, fewer N-insertions in productive TCRs were reported among donors in an Asian-associated ancestry cluster than the 666-donor mean. The authors suggested that the approach could potentially be extended to other disease states and immunological phenotypes. An association between a missense DCLRE1C variant and V-gene and J-gene trimming of TCR beta chains was found in a later genetic analysis and replicated in an independent cohort. In a later analysis, HLA-associated TCR beta chains were found to be more clonally expanded and to have lower generation probabilities than equally common non-associated chains. Strong co-occurrence of HLA alleles, especially DR and DQ, made assigning TCR associations to individual alleles difficult. In a later analysis, TCR association rates were found to vary across HLA loci, with the most associated TCRs seen for DRB1 alleles and the fewest for HLA-C alleles. HLA typing was unavailable for some donors at each locus, so association tests used only the typed subset. Correlated functional status among segregating V segments might be attributable to linkage disequilibrium, but an unknown experimental factor could not be ruled out.

A word on this clone: It lacks a known antigen. The input lacks base qualities; no much larger clone sits a single base away.

Libraries came from the immunoSEQ multiplex PCR assay. A mixture of 60 forward primers for TCR Vbeta segments and 13 reverse primers for TCR Jbeta segments was used in the multiplex PCR. A multiplex PCR assay on genomic DNA amplified the CDR3 region of rearranged TCR beta genes. On the Illumina HiSeq System, the amplified TCR beta libraries were sequenced as 87-base-pair reads. Per the source publication's procedure: A later analysis tallied tens of millions of unique TCR beta chains across the 666 repertoires, and around 10 million of those chains were shared by two or more donors. A nearest-neighbor algorithm error-corrected the raw reads and collapsed the reads into unique sequences, merging closely related sequences to remove PCR and sequencing errors. Alignment of CDR3 sequences to IMGT reference sequences was used to assign V, D and J gene segments. For a sequence to be retained, a match of at least six nucleotides to both a V gene segment and a J gene segment was required. Rearrangements were classified as productive when the CDR3 lacked stop codons and remained in frame with V and J, and all other rearrangements were classified as non-productive. Following IMGT convention, CDR3 was defined as the stretch from the second conserved V-encoded cysteine up to the conserved J-encoded phenylalanine. In an earlier analysis of some 550 of the donors, sequences lacking an unambiguous match to a single V gene segment were excluded. In an earlier analysis of approximately 590 of the donors, V segments were called functional above 56.7% productive rearrangements and were called segregating when the between-donor standard deviation exceeded 5%. A statistical classification framework was built for diagnosing cytomegalovirus status from the catalog of TCR beta chain sequences. In a later analysis, TCR nucleotide sequences were compared against IMGT/GENE-DB human TR gene sequences so that V and J genes could be assigned. The TCRdist pipeline was used in a later analysis to assign CDR3 sequences and most-parsimonious VDJ recombination scenarios. A later analysis defined each TCR beta chain by its CDR3 amino acid sequence plus V-gene family, and excluded reads lacking a unique V-gene family. In a later analysis, 450 to 600 highly shared, low-generation-probability nucleotide sequences were removed to address suspected cross-contamination and a sequencing artifact. In a later analysis, a clonal expansion index was calculated for each public chain from normalized within-repertoire ranks of inferred template counts. In a later analysis, generation probabilities were computed with a VDJ recombination model fitted to out-of-frame rearrangements, and the resulting probabilities were checked against IGoR. A later analysis scored TCR-TCR, TCR-HLA and TCR-CMV co-occurrence with hypergeometric tests, applying a repertoire-size bias correction to TCR pairs. False discovery rates were estimated in a later analysis by permuting HLA or CMV assignments 20 times. In a later analysis, co-occurring TCRs were grouped using DBSCAN, with TCRdist sequence similarity added in when clustering inside HLA-allele-positive subsets. Co-occurrence clustering excluded repertoires with fewer than 30,000 or more than 120,000 public chains, plus five with anomalous nucleotide sharing. TCRdb's version of the immuneACCESS table is confined to in-frame rearrangements and falls short of the full clone set. An unresolved V gene accounts for under half of the shortfall where checked; the remainder is of unknown origin. That table gives V, J and clone size, and the DNA gave D and trimming. In all, the sample holds around 150,000 clones, and more than 75% of those were seen once. The ten largest clones represent more than 4% of the sample.

In total, approximately 610 healthy bone marrow donors made up the cohort. At the time of sampling, every cohort member was nominally healthy, though immune exposures that went unrecorded were likely present. The donor tested CMV seronegative and was one of the 352 seronegative cohort members. A peripheral blood sample was collected from each donor, and TCR beta sequencing was performed on peripheral blood mononuclear cells. Genomic DNA was extracted from the blood cell samples with the Qiagen DNeasy Blood Extraction Kit. Trimming leaves V shorter by 2 bases and J shorter by 6 bases, with the junction holding 7 bases beyond the gene matches. CDR1 and CDR2, looked up from the germline V gene (reference sequence), are SEHNR and FQNEAQ. The CDR3 covers 16 residues, taking in both the cysteine and the phenylalanine. Just CDR3 DNA is preserved here, 48 bases in frame from base 1.

The chain links TRBV7-9 with TRBJ2-5; 12 nucleotides in the junction match TRBD2. Sequences were obtained from PBMCs. The receptor was derived from a woman aged 25 to 45 in good health and CMV-seronegative. In nucleotide form, the sequence is TGTGCCAGCAGCTTAAAGTGGACTAGCGGGGAAAAGACCCAGTACTTC. Its coded protein is CASSLKWTSGEKTQYF.